This T cell receptor (beta chain) was sequenced in a study of T cell changes during pregnancy in multiple sclerosis. Profiling relied on immunoSEQ multiplex PCR, and the TCRdb table lists in-frame clones only, not all of them. The sample lists more than 35,000 clones, around 87% occurring once. The germline V gene encodes CDR1 KGHSH and CDR2 LQKENI. The J segment lost 6 bases and the V segment lost 0 bases, leaving 8 bases of the junction unmatched. The CDR3 is made up of 16 amino acids. The J gene is TRBJ2-5, the V gene TRBV18; 9 bases fit TRBD2. The receptor comes from a female donor with multiple sclerosis, enrolled in a pregnancy study. The sequencing used CD4+ T cells from peripheral blood mononuclear cells, collected in the second trimester of pregnancy. In DNA form, the CDR3 reads TGTGCCAGCTCACCACCGTCTAGCGGGATTTTGAAGACCCAGTACTTC. Translation gives CASSPPSSGILKTQYF. The full variable domain, with the rest looked up from reference TRBV18 and TRBJ2-5, is NAGVMQNPRHLVRRRGQEARLRCSPMKGHSHVYWYRQLPEEGLKFMVYLQKENIIDESGMPKERFSAEFPKEGPSILRIQQVVRGDSAAYFCASSPPSSGILKTQYFGPGTRLLVL.